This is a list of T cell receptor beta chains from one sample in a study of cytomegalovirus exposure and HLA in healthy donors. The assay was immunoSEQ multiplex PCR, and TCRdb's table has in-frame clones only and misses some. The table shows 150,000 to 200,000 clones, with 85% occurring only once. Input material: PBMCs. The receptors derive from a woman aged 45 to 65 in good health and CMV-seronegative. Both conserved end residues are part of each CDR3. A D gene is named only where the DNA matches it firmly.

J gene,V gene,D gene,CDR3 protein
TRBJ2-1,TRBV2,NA,CASSERAGPDNEQFF
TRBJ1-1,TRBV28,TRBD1,CASSFTDRVGTEAFF
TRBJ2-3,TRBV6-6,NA,CASSYMSQPGDTQYF
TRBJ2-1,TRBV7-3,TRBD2,CASSPTGTSSYNEQFF
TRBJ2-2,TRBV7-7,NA,CASSSSPDPSTGELFF
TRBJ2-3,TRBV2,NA,CAILNQGGTQYF
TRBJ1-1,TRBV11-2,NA,CASSLVGRGNSMNTEAFF
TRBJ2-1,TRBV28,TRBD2,CASSPWVAGGYNEQFF
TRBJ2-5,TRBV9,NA,CASSSRGSETQYF
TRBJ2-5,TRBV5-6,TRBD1,CASSYMPGTGGARETQYF
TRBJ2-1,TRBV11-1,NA,CASSPYDGEANEQFF
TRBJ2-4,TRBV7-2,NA,CASSPHGQGVGNIQYF
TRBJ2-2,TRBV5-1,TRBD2,CASSPLAGGSYTGELFF
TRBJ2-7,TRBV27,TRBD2,CASSFGLAGVERYEQYF
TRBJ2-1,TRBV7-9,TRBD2,CASSFFLGLAGQTYNEQFF
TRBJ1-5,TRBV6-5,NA,CASSATGLQPQHF
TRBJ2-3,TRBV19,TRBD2,CASSISTPGAGATDTQYF
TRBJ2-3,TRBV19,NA,CASSTGTSTDTQYF
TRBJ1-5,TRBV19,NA,CASSILTGWDQPQHF
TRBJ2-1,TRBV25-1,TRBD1,CASSAGTGWGEQFF
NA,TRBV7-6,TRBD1,CASSLAGTVSYEQYF
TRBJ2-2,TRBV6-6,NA,CASSYRGDTGELFF
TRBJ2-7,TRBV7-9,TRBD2,CASSLSRGRWRGSNYEQYF
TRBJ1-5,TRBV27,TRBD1,CASSYDRDQPQHF
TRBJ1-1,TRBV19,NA,CASSPREGAHGNTEAFF
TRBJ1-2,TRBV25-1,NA,CASSEFRNRHGYTF
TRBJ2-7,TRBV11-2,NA,CASSRSAYEQYF
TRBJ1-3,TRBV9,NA,CASSGLQGTAGNTIYF
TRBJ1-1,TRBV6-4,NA,CASSDKGEGTEAFF
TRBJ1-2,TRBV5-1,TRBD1,CASSWVGDRAENYGYTF
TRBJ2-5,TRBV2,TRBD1,CASRVTGGEKTQYF
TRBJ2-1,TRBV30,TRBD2,CAWSGGPLAGDEQFF
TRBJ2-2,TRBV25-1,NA,CASSAGANTGELFF
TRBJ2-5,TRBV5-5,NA,CASSFYETQYF
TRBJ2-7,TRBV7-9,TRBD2,CASSLAPGGVQYF
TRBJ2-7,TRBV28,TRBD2,CASSSYTGQLGREQYF
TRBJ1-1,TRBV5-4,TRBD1,CASSGRDRGALAFF
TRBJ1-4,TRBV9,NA,CATIPKRKEKLFF
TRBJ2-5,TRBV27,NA,CASSDRIQETQYF
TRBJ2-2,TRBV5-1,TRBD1,CASSSYGTVNTGELFF
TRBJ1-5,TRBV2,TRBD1,CASSVQGANNQPQHF